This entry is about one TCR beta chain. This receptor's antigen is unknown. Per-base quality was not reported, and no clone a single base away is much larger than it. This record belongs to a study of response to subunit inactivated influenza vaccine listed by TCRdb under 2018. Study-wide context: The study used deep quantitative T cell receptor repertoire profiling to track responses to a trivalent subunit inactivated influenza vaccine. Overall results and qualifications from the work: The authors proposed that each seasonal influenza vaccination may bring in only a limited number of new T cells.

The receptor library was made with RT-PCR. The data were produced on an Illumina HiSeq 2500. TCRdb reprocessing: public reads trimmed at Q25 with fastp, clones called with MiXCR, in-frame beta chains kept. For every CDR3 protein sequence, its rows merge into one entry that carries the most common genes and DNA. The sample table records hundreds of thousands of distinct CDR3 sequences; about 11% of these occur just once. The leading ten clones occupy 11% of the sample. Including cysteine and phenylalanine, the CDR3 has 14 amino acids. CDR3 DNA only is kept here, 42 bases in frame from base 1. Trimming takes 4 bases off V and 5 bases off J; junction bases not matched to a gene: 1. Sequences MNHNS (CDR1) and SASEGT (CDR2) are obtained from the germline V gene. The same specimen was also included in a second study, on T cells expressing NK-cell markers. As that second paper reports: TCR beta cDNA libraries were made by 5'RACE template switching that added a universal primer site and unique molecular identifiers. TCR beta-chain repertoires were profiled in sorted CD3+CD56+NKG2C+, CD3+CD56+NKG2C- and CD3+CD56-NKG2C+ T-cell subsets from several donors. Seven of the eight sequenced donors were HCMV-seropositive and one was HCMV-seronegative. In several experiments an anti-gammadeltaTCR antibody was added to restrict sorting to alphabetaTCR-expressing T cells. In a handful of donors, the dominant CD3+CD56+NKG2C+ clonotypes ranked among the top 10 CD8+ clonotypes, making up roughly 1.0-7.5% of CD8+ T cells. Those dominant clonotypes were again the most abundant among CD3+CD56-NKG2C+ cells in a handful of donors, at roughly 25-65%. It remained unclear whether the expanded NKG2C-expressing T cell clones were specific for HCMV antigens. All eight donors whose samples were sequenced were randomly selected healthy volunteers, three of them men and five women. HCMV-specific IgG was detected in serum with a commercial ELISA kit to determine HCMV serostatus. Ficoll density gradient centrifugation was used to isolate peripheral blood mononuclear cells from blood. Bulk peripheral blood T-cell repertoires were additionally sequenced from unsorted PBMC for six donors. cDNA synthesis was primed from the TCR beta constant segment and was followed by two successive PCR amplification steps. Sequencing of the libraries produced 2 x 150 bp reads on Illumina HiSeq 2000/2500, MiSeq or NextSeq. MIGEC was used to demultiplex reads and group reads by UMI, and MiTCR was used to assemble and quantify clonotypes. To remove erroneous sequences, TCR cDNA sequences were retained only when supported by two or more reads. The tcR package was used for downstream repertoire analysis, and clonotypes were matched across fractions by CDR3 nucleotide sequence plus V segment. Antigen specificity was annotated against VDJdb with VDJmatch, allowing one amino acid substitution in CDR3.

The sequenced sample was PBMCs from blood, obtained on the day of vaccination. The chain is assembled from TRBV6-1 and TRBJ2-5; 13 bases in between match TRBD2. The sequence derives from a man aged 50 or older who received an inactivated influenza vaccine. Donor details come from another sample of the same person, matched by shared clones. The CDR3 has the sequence CASSGTSGSETQYF. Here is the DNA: TGTGCCAGCAGTGGGACTAGCGGGAGTGAGACCCAGTACTTC.